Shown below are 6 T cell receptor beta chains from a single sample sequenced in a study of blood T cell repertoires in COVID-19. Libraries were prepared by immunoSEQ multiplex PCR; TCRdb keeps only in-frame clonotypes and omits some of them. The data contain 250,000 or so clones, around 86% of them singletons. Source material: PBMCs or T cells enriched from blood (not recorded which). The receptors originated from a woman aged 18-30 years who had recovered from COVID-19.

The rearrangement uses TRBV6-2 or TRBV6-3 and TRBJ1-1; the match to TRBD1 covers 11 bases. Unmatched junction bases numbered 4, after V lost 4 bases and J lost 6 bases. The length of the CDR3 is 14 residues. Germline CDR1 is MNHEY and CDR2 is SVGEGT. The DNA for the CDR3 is TGTGCCAGCAGTTTCGGGACAGGGGGTCCTGAAGCTTTCTTT. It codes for CASSFGTGGPEAFF.

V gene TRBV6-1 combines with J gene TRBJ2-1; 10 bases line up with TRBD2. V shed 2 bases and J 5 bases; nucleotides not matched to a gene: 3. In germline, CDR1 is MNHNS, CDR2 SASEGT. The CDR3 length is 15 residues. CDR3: CASSELAGANNEQFF. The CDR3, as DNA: TGTGCCAGCAGTGAACTAGCGGGGGCGAACAATGAGCAGTTCTTC.

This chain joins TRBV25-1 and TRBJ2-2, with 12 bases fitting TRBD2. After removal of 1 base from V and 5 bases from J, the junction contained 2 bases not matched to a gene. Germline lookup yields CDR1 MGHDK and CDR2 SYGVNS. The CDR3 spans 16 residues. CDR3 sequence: CASSEFGTSGTGELFF. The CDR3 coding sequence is TGTGCCAGCAGTGAATTCGGGACTAGCGGGACCGGGGAGCTGTTTTTT.

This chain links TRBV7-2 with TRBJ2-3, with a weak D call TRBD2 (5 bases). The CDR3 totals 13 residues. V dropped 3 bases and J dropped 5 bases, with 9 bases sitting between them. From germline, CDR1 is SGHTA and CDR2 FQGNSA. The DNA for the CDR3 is TGTGCCAGCAGCTTCGGTGGGAGAGATACGCAGTATTTT. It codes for CASSFGGRDTQYF.

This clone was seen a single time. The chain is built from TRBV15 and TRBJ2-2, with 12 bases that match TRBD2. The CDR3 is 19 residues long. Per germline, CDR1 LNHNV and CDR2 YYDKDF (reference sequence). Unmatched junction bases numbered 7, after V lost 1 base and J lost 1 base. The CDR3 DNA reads TGTGCCACCAGCAGAGTAGGACTAGCGGGGTCCTTGAACACCGGGGAGCTGTTTTTT. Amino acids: CATSRVGLAGSLNTGELFF. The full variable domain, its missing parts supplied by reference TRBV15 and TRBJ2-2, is DAMVIQNPRYQVTQFGKPVTLSCSQTLNHNVMYWYQQKSSQAPKLLFHYYDKDFNNEADTPDNFQSRRPNTSFCFLDIRSPGLGDTAMYLCATSRVGLAGSLNTGELFFGEGSRLTVL.

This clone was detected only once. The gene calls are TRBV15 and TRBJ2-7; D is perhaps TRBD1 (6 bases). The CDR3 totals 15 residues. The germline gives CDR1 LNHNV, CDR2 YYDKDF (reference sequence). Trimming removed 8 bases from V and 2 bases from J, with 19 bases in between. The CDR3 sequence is CATGSDRTLAYEQYF. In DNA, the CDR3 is TGTGCCACCGGATCCGACAGGACACTAGCCTACGAGCAGTACTTC.